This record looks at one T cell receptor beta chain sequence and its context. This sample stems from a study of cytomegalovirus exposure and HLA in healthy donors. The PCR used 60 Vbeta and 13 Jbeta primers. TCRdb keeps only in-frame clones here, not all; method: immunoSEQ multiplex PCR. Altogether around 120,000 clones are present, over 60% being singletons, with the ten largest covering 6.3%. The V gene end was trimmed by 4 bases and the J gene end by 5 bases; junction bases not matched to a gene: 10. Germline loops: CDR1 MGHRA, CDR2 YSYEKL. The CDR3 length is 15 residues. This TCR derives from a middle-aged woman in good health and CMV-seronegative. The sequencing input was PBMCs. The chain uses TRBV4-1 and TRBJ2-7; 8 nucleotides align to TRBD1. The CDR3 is CASSLLRTGRNEQYF. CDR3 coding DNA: TGCGCCAGCAGCCTCCTGCGGACAGGGAGGAACGAGCAGTACTTC.